Listed below are T cell receptor beta chains from one sample, sequenced in a study of shared clonotypes between healthy human individuals. Measured with immunoSEQ multiplex PCR; TCRdb has only the in-frame clones, and not every one. The table includes over 400,000 clones, 95% to 97% detected once. The sequencing input was naive CD4+ T cells sorted from blood. The receptors come from a woman aged 25 to 39 in good health. The CDR3 runs from the conserved cysteine through the conserved F or W. Each record gives: D gene, clone size, V gene, J gene, CDR3 protein, CDR3 DNA. D genes are given only for firm matches. Some rows have no size entry. The others give once, few or many, or a class for an expanded clone.

d_call: .
clone_size: .
v_call: TRBV10-3
j_call: TRBJ2-7
cdr3_aa: CAITEGQGFNEQYF
cdr3_nt: TGTGCCATCACTGAGGGGCAGGGTTTCAACGAGCAGTACTTC

d_call: .
clone_size: .
v_call: TRBV19
j_call: TRBJ2-1
cdr3_aa: CASSMGAGWGSYNEQFF
cdr3_nt: TGTGCCAGTAGTATGGGAGCCGGCTGGGGCTCCTACAATGAGCAGTTCTTC

d_call: TRBD1
clone_size: .
v_call: TRBV5-1
j_call: TRBJ2-2
cdr3_aa: CASSDRQGAGELFF
cdr3_nt: TGCGCCAGCAGCGACCGACAGGGTGCCGGGGAGCTGTTTTTT

d_call: .
clone_size: .
v_call: TRBV6-1
j_call: TRBJ2-3
cdr3_aa: CASSEGGVTTDTQYF
cdr3_nt: TGTGCCAGCAGTGAGGGGGGCGTTACCACAGATACGCAGTATTTT

d_call: TRBD1
clone_size: .
v_call: TRBV5-1
j_call: TRBJ1-2
cdr3_aa: CASAFDRASGYTF
cdr3_nt: TGCGCCAGCGCCTTCGACAGGGCGAGTGGCTACACCTTC

d_call: .
clone_size: .
v_call: TRBV18
j_call: TRBJ1-3
cdr3_aa: CASSPGAGGTGNTIYF
cdr3_nt: TGTGCCAGCTCACCTGGCGCGGGGGGGACTGGAAACACCATATATTTT

d_call: TRBD1
clone_size: .
v_call: TRBV7-3
j_call: TRBJ2-3
cdr3_aa: CASSLGQGMRDTQYF
cdr3_nt: TGTGCCAGCAGCTTAGGACAGGGAATGAGAGATACGCAGTATTTT

d_call: .
clone_size: .
v_call: TRBV20-1
j_call: TRBJ2-1
cdr3_aa: CSGALYNEQFF
cdr3_nt: TGCAGTGGGGCCCTATACAATGAGCAGTTCTTC

d_call: .
clone_size: .
v_call: TRBV7-9
j_call: TRBJ2-7
cdr3_aa: CASSIRPIGEQYF
cdr3_nt: TGTGCCAGCAGCATTCGCCCTATCGGGGAGCAGTACTTC

d_call: .
clone_size: .
v_call: TRBV4-1
j_call: TRBJ2-5
cdr3_aa: CASSQPRDTGQTQYF
cdr3_nt: TGCGCCAGCAGCCAACCCCGGGACACCGGTCAGACCCAGTACTTC

d_call: .
clone_size: .
v_call: TRBV30
j_call: TRBJ1-1
cdr3_aa: CAWSEPGTHTEAFF
cdr3_nt: TGTGCCTGGAGTGAGCCCGGAACCCACACTGAAGCTTTCTTT

d_call: .
clone_size: once
v_call: TRBV30
j_call: TRBJ1-1
cdr3_aa: CAWSRQGLMDTEAFF
cdr3_nt: TGTGCCTGGAGTAGGCAGGGGCTGATGGACACTGAAGCTTTCTTT

d_call: .
clone_size: .
v_call: TRBV7-8
j_call: TRBJ1-1
cdr3_aa: CASSLGRFTEAFF
cdr3_nt: TGTGCCAGCAGCTTGGGACGGTTCACTGAAGCTTTCTTT

d_call: .
clone_size: .
v_call: TRBV27
j_call: TRBJ2-3
cdr3_aa: CASMWRPSTDTQYF
cdr3_nt: TGTGCCAGCATGTGGAGGCCTAGCACAGATACGCAGTATTTT

d_call: .
clone_size: .
v_call: TRBV2
j_call: TRBJ1-6
cdr3_aa: CATRAGAGSPLHF
cdr3_nt: TGTGCCACCCGGGCAGGGGCTGGGTCACCCCTCCACTTT

d_call: .
clone_size: .
v_call: TRBV6-1
j_call: TRBJ2-7
cdr3_aa: CASSEAIFGRDTQTYEQYF
cdr3_nt: TGTGCCAGCAGTGAAGCCATTTTCGGTCGGGACACCCAAACCTACGAGCAGTACTTC

d_call: .
clone_size: .
v_call: TRBV5-1
j_call: TRBJ2-3
cdr3_aa: CASSFVAEGADTQYF
cdr3_nt: TGCGCCAGCAGCTTTGTGGCGGAGGGCGCAGATACGCAGTATTTT

d_call: TRBD1
clone_size: .
v_call: TRBV6-5
j_call: TRBJ2-7
cdr3_aa: CASSYAGQGTYEQYF
cdr3_nt: TGTGCCAGCAGTTACGCGGGACAGGGTACCTACGAGCAGTACTTC

d_call: TRBD1
clone_size: .
v_call: TRBV19
j_call: TRBJ2-3
cdr3_aa: CASTKTGSTDTQYF
cdr3_nt: TGTGCCAGTACCAAGACAGGGAGCACAGATACGCAGTATTTT

d_call: .
clone_size: .
v_call: TRBV6-1
j_call: TRBJ1-5
cdr3_aa: CASRAGMMSNQPQHF
cdr3_nt: TGTGCCAGCAGGGCCGGGATGATGAGCAATCAGCCCCAGCATTTT

d_call: .
clone_size: .
v_call: TRBV15
j_call: TRBJ1-2
cdr3_aa: CATSRDPGVGAYGYTF
cdr3_nt: TGTGCCACCAGCAGAGACCCAGGGGTGGGGGCCTATGGCTACACCTTC

d_call: .
clone_size: few
v_call: TRBV6-1
j_call: TRBJ1-1
cdr3_aa: CASSEERNTEAFF
cdr3_nt: TGTGCCAGCAGTGAAGAGCGGAACACTGAAGCTTTCTTT

d_call: .
clone_size: once
v_call: TRBV7-9
j_call: TRBJ2-5
cdr3_aa: CASSLSAGETQYF
cdr3_nt: TGTGCCAGCAGCTTATCTGCGGGAGAGACCCAGTACTTC

d_call: .
clone_size: .
v_call: TRBV18
j_call: TRBJ2-5
cdr3_aa: CASSPQRTPQETQYF
cdr3_nt: TGTGCCAGCTCACCACAAAGGACACCGCAAGAGACCCAGTACTTC

d_call: TRBD2
clone_size: .
v_call: TRBV27
j_call: TRBJ2-3
cdr3_aa: CASSIFLAGHTDTQYF
cdr3_nt: TGTGCCAGCAGTATCTTCTTAGCGGGGCACACAGATACGCAGTATTTT

d_call: .
clone_size: .
v_call: TRBV28
j_call: TRBJ2-3
cdr3_aa: CASSFPPGVRGDTQYF
cdr3_nt: TGTGCCAGCAGTTTCCCTCCGGGAGTGAGGGGAGATACGCAGTATTTT

d_call: TRBD2
clone_size: .
v_call: TRBV7-3
j_call: TRBJ2-3
cdr3_aa: CASSPTSGPPDTQYF
cdr3_nt: TGTGCCAGCAGTCCGACTAGCGGACCCCCGGATACGCAGTATTTT

d_call: TRBD1
clone_size: .
v_call: TRBV6-5
j_call: TRBJ2-1
cdr3_aa: CASRRDRANEQFF
cdr3_nt: TGTGCCAGCAGGAGAGACAGGGCCAATGAGCAGTTCTTC

d_call: .
clone_size: .
v_call: TRBV5-6
j_call: TRBJ2-4
cdr3_aa: CASSSGAGIYIQYF
cdr3_nt: TGTGCCAGCAGCTCGGGTGCAGGGATTTACATTCAGTACTTC

d_call: .
clone_size: .
v_call: TRBV4-1
j_call: TRBJ1-1
cdr3_aa: CASSQVLRTRSKMNTEAFF
cdr3_nt: TGCGCCAGCAGCCAAGTCCTCAGAACAAGATCCAAAATGAACACTGAAGCTTTCTTT

d_call: TRBD1
clone_size: .
v_call: TRBV28
j_call: TRBJ1-2
cdr3_aa: CATLTGLTYGYTF
cdr3_nt: TGTGCCACTCTGACAGGGTTGACCTATGGCTACACCTTC

d_call: .
clone_size: .
v_call: TRBV12-5
j_call: TRBJ2-2
cdr3_aa: CASGLGLLNTGELFF
cdr3_nt: TGTGCTAGTGGTTTGGGGCTCCTGAACACCGGGGAGCTGTTTTTT

d_call: TRBD2
clone_size: .
v_call: TRBV5-1
j_call: TRBJ2-2
cdr3_aa: CASSLIPLAGVGTGELFF
cdr3_nt: TGCGCCAGCAGCTTGATCCCTCTAGCGGGAGTAGGGACCGGGGAGCTGTTTTTT

d_call: .
clone_size: .
v_call: TRBV18
j_call: TRBJ2-7
cdr3_aa: CASSPVIDGYEQYF
cdr3_nt: TGTGCCAGCTCACCAGTGATAGATGGCTACGAGCAGTACTTC

d_call: .
clone_size: once
v_call: TRBV6-1
j_call: TRBJ1-2
cdr3_aa: CASSVAANYGYTF
cdr3_nt: TGTGCCAGCAGTGTAGCCGCTAACTATGGCTACACCTTC

d_call: TRBD2
clone_size: .
v_call: TRBV6-1
j_call: TRBJ2-7
cdr3_aa: CASRLASGSYEQYF
cdr3_nt: TGTGCCAGCAGGCTCGCTAGCGGGAGTTACGAGCAGTACTTC

d_call: TRBD2
clone_size: .
v_call: TRBV9
j_call: TRBJ2-7
cdr3_aa: CASSVDPSGNYEQYF
cdr3_nt: TGTGCCAGCAGCGTAGACCCTAGCGGGAACTACGAGCAGTACTTC

d_call: .
clone_size: .
v_call: TRBV9
j_call: TRBJ1-4
cdr3_aa: CASSVASVATNEKLFF
cdr3_nt: TGTGCCAGCAGCGTAGCGTCAGTGGCAACTAATGAAAAACTGTTTTTT

d_call: .
clone_size: .
v_call: TRBV9
j_call: TRBJ2-3
cdr3_aa: CASSVSRVGTDTQYF
cdr3_nt: TGTGCCAGCAGCGTATCTAGAGTGGGCACAGATACGCAGTATTTT

d_call: TRBD1
clone_size: .
v_call: TRBV28
j_call: TRBJ2-1
cdr3_aa: CASSWDRVGNEQFF
cdr3_nt: TGTGCCAGCAGTTGGGACAGGGTGGGCAATGAGCAGTTCTTC

d_call: TRBD2
clone_size: .
v_call: TRBV9
j_call: TRBJ2-1
cdr3_aa: CASRAGVSYNEQFF
cdr3_nt: TGTGCCAGCCGCGCGGGGGTATCCTACAATGAGCAGTTCTTC